One and the same sample provided the 6 T cell receptor beta chains below, sequenced in a study of molecular identifiers for immune sequencing clone quantification. TCRdb re-derived calls from the PCR reads in MiXCR, one entry per CDR3 protein. The profile covers 100,000 or so distinct CDR3 sequences, with roughly 21% appearing a single time and 1.1% taken by the ten largest. The sequencing sample was made of naive CD8+ T cells from blood, with Jurkat cell RNA spiked in. As to subset: FACS-sorted CD8+CD4-CCR7+CD45RA+ naive T cells. Every receptor here comes from a human donor in good health. Some libraries in this study had Jurkat cell RNA spiked in.

Concerning this clonotype: One base away lies a much larger clone, so this may be a sequencing read error. The chain combines TRBV25-1 with TRBJ2-7; D may be TRBD1 or TRBD2 (7 bases each). Germline V gives CDR1 MGHDK, CDR2 SYGVNS. The CDR3 is made up of 15 amino acids. Deletions cut 4 bases from V and 3 bases from J, with 16 bases between. CDR3 nucleotides: TGTGCCAGCAGTGGAATAACAGGGGAGGGCTACGAGCAGTACTTC. Its translation: CASSGITGEGYEQYF.

In this sample, this clonotype turned up many times. The chain carries TRBV7-2 and TRBJ2-7; the D gene is possibly TRBD1 (6 bases). V was clipped by 4 bases and J by 1 base, with 20 bases between them. The CDR3 totals 17 residues. Germline V gives CDR1 SGHTA, CDR2 FQGNSA. Here the CDR3 reads CASSSVSSGQGSYEQYF. The CDR3 DNA reads as TGTGCCAGCAGCTCTGTTAGCTCGGGACAAGGATCCTACGAGCAGTACTTC.

As for this clonotype: A read error may be the cause here, since a much bigger clone is one base away. J is TRBJ2-3 and V is TRBV10-3; D is unclear. Germline CDR1 is ENHRY and CDR2 is SYGVKD. The V end was cut by 5 bases, the J end by 3 bases, with 15 bases between. This CDR3 is 15 amino acids long. This CDR3 reads CAISPGSLITDTQYF. The CDR3, as DNA: TGTGCCATCAGTCCGGGTTCACTCATTACAGATACGCAGTATTTT.

The rearrangement joins TRBV27 to TRBJ2-7, with D possibly matching TRBD1 (6 bases). Trimming pared 2 bases from V and 1 base from J, leaving 15 bases between. Per germline, CDR1 MNHEY and CDR2 SMNVEV (reference sequence). This CDR3 is 16 amino acids long. This CDR3 reads CASSLRAGVNSYEQYF. CDR3 DNA sequence: TGTGCCAGCAGTTTAAGGGCAGGGGTTAATTCCTACGAGCAGTACTTC.

As concerns this clonotype: A junction boundary mismatches the germline segment, possibly from a read error. The chain couples TRBV11-2 to TRBJ2-2; TRBD1 matches at 8 bases. This CDR3 contains 16 residues. CDR1 SGHAT and CDR2 FQNNGV come from the germline V gene. The CDR3 reads CASSSRGPANAGELFF. CDR3 nucleotides: TGTGCCAGCAGTTCCAGGGGGCCGGCGAACGCCGGGGAGCTGTTTTTT.

This clonotype appeared many times. V and J are TRBV29-1 and TRBJ2-7; the D gene is possibly TRBD1 (5 bases). CDR1 SQVTM and CDR2 ANQGSEA come from the germline V gene. V was clipped by 4 bases and J by 5 bases, with 15 bases between them. The CDR3 has 13 residues. CDR3 residues: CSVGTRVNNEQYF. CDR3 DNA sequence: TGCAGCGTTGGGACCAGGGTAAATAACGAGCAGTACTTC.